These 25 T cell receptor beta chains originate from one sample sequenced in a study of control samples from healthy donors and cancer patients. The protocol was immunoSEQ multiplex PCR, while the TCRdb copy is restricted to in-frame clones and leaves out a portion. Of more than 85,000 clones listed, 83% are singletons. Sequenced input: blood. Every receptor here comes from a woman in her forties or fifties in good health.

This clone has a single count. The V gene is TRBV2, the J gene TRBJ2-7; TRBD1 matches 10 bases. Germline assignment: CDR1 SNHLY and CDR2 FYNNEI. Trimming at V came to 5 bases and at J to 2 bases, leaving 6 bases not matched to a gene. This CDR3 spans 15 amino acids. The CDR3 reads CASSRDRGRTYEQYF. The CDR3, as DNA: TGTGCCAGCAGTCGGGACAGGGGCCGAACCTACGAGCAGTACTTC.

The rearrangement joins TRBV5-4 to TRBJ1-1, with TRBD1 as a possible D gene (5 bases). The V end was cut by 2 bases, the J end by 1 base, with 9 bases between. Germline CDR1 and CDR2: SGHNT and YYREEE (reference sequence). The CDR3 runs to 14 residues. The CDR3 loop is CASSLPGQNTEAFF. As DNA, the CDR3 is TGTGCCAGCAGCTTACCAGGACAGAACACTGAAGCTTTCTTT.

This chain links TRBV4-2 with TRBJ1-5; no firm D call. The V and J ends lost 4 bases and 6 bases respectively, with 10 bases between them. This CDR3 region has 13 residues. The germline V gene encodes CDR1 LGHNA and CDR2 YNFKEQ. CDR3 sequence: CASSPGEGQPQHF. In nucleotides, the CDR3 is TGTGCCAGCAGCCCGGGAGAGGGTCAGCCCCAGCATTTT.

The rearrangement uses TRBV7-3 and TRBJ2-2; D is possibly TRBD2 (7 bases). Germline values: CDR1 SGHTA, CDR2 FQGTGA. Trimming stripped 2 bases from V and 4 bases from J, with 11 bases between. The CDR3 has 15 residues. The CDR3 spells CASSLGGASTGELFF. The CDR3 DNA reads TGTGCCAGCAGCTTAGGGGGGGCCTCCACCGGGGAGCTGTTTTTT. Full variable domain (outside the CDR3, taken from reference TRBV7-3 and TRBJ2-2): GAGVSQTPSNKVTEKGKYVELRCDPISGHTALYWYRQSLGQGPEFLIYFQGTGAADDSGLPNDRFFAVRPEGSVSTLKIQRTERGDSAVYLCASSLGGASTGELFFGEGSRLTVL.

The V and J genes are TRBV29-1 and TRBJ2-2; D is unclear. CDR1 is SQVTM, CDR2 ANQGSEA, per germline. The CDR3 runs 12 residues. The V end was cut by 4 bases, the J end by 3 bases, with 6 bases between. The CDR3 here is CSVVRHTGELFF. The CDR3 bases are TGCAGCGTTGTTCGGCACACCGGGGAGCTGTTTTTT.

The chain combines TRBV5-6 with TRBJ2-7; 7 nucleotides match TRBD1. The CDR3 runs 14 residues. From germline, CDR1 is SGHDT and CDR2 YYEEEE. Unmatched junction bases numbered 6, after V lost 3 bases and J lost 3 bases. Here the CDR3 DNA reads TGTGCCAGCAGCTACAGGGGTGGAGGCTACGAGCAGTACTTC. Protein sequence: CASSYRGGGYEQYF.

The gene calls are TRBV9 and TRBJ1-1; D is ambiguous. Trimming shortened V by 0 bases and J by 3 bases, and 9 bases separated the two germline ends. The CDR3 totals 14 residues. Germline-derived CDR1 and CDR2 are SGDLS and YYNGEE. The DNA of the CDR3 is TGTGCCAGCAGCGTAGATTCGGGAGACACTGAAGCTTTCTTT. It specifies CASSVDSGDTEAFF.

The chain couples TRBV13 to TRBJ1-2; 10 positions agree with TRBD1. In germline, CDR1 is PRHDT, CDR2 FYEKMQ (reference sequence). This CDR3 contains 16 residues. V lost 1 base and J lost 8; bases outside the gene matches: 10. The CDR3 here is CASSLEERQGAGGYTF. DNA for the CDR3: TGTGCCAGCAGCTTAGAGGAAAGACAGGGGGCCGGGGGCTACACCTTC.

A single count supports this clone. The chain combines TRBV9 with TRBJ2-7, with D perhaps TRBD1 or TRBD2 (5 bases each). The V end lost 0 bases, the J end lost 4 bases, and 14 bases lay between the germline ends. The V gene's germline CDR1 is SGDLS and CDR2 YYNGEE. The CDR3 covers 15 residues. The CDR3: CASSVGQTGTYEQYF. CDR3 nucleotides: TGTGCCAGCAGCGTAGGACAGACGGGGACGTACGAGCAGTACTTC.

This chain connects TRBV6-2 or TRBV6-3 to TRBJ1-1, with a weak D call TRBD1 (5 bases). The germline V and J ends were trimmed by 5 bases and 1 base, with 5 bases remaining between them. CDR1 and CDR2 (germline): MNHEY, SVGEGT. The CDR3 consists of 12 residues. The DNA of the CDR3 is TGTGCCAGCAGTCAGGGGAACACTGAAGCTTTCTTT. Its protein product is CASSQGNTEAFF.

V is TRBV9 and J is TRBJ2-1, with 10 bases that match TRBD2. This CDR3 is built from 16 residues. The trim removed 2 bases at V and 2 bases at J, leaving 4 bases unmatched. The V gene's germline CDR1 is SGDLS and CDR2 YYNGEE. This CDR3 is CASSVGTSATYNEQFF. As DNA, the CDR3 is TGTGCCAGCAGCGTCGGGACTAGCGCAACCTACAATGAGCAGTTCTTC.

This rearrangement joins TRBV5-1 to TRBJ1-2, with D possibly TRBD1 on 5 matching bases. Germline loops: CDR1 SGHRS, CDR2 YFSETQ. The CDR3 has 18 amino acids. V was pared by 0 bases and J by 7 bases, with 25 bases between. For the CDR3, the DNA is TGCGCCAGCAGCTTGGCGGGGCGACGGATGGGACCAGAAGGTGGCTACACCTTC. This sequence encodes CASSLAGRRMGPEGGYTF.

A note on this clone: Mismatch with germline at one junction end may stem from a read error. V gene TRBV7-7 combines with J gene TRBJ1-3, with 8 bases aligning to TRBD1. The CDR3 runs to 17 residues. CDR1 SSHAT and CDR2 FNYEAQ come from the germline V gene (reference sequence). The CDR3 is CASSLGRRTGRRNTIYF. For the CDR3, the DNA is TGTGCTAGCAGCTTAGGACGCCGGACAGGGAGGAGAAACACCATATATTTT.

The chain carries TRBV7-9 and TRBJ1-5; 12 bases are a match to TRBD1. Germline values: CDR1 SEHNR, CDR2 FQNEAQ (reference sequence). The CDR3 covers 15 residues. V lost 5 bases and J lost 7; bases outside the gene matches: 6. DNA of the CDR3: TGTGCCAGCAGCCCCGGGACAGGGGGCAGGCAGCCCCAGCATTTT. Residues: CASSPGTGGRQPQHF.

V is TRBV28 and J is TRBJ2-5; D may be TRBD2 (6 bases). The germline gives CDR1 MDHEN, CDR2 SYDVKM. V lost 5 bases to trimming and J lost 3 bases, with 10 bases between them. This CDR3 contains 13 residues. The CDR3 coding sequence is TGTGCCAGCAGTCGGACGGGAGAAGAGACCCAGTACTTC. Its translation: CASSRTGEETQYF.

Comment on this clone: Distinct nucleotide sequences in the sample also encode this CDR3. The J gene is TRBJ1-1, the V gene TRBV4-3; D might be TRBD1 (5 bases). The CDR3 contains 16 residues. Trimming pared 1 base from V and 4 bases from J, leaving 16 bases between. The germline V gene encodes CDR1 LGHNA and CDR2 YSLEER. CDR3 bases: TGCGCCAGCAGCCAAGTTGTTTTAGGGGTTGGCACTGAAGCTTTCTTT. It encodes CASSQVVLGVGTEAFF.

V is TRBV4-2 and J is TRBJ2-7, with D tentatively TRBD1 or TRBD2 (5 bases each). Germline V gene sequence: CDR1 LGHNA, CDR2 YNFKEQ. V lost 4 bases and J lost 3, with 10 bases in between. The CDR3 contains 13 residues. CDR3 sequence reads: CASSRGSGYEQYF. CDR3 in DNA: TGTGCCAGCAGCCGGGGGTCTGGCTACGAGCAGTACTTC.

V is TRBV24-1 and J is TRBJ2-3; D is possibly TRBD1 or TRBD2 (5 bases each). Germline CDR1 reads KGHDR; CDR2 reads SFDVKD. This CDR3 contains 17 residues. The ends were cut back, 4 bases at V and 4 bases at J, with 20 bases in the middle. The CDR3 loop reads CATSESGFAGFPDTQYF. The CDR3, as DNA: TGTGCCACCAGTGAATCAGGGTTCGCGGGCTTTCCAGATACGCAGTATTTT.

The J gene is TRBJ1-4, the V gene TRBV10-1, with 9 bases that match TRBD1. Germline V lookup: CDR1 WNHNN, CDR2 SYGVQD (reference sequence). V lost 8 bases, J lost 4 bases, and 29 bases stayed unmatched. The CDR3 contains 22 residues. Here the CDR3 reads CASQVRSRDRVEVNNFNEKLFF. The CDR3 DNA reads TGCGCCAGCCAGGTCCGTTCCCGGGACAGGGTTGAGGTTAACAATTTTAATGAAAAACTGTTTTTT.

This clone came up a few times. The chain is built from TRBV11-3 and TRBJ2-1, with D maybe TRBD1 (5 bases). Per the germline V gene, CDR1 is SGHNT and CDR2 is YENEEA. The CDR3 loop spans 13 amino acids. The ends were cut back, 4 bases at V and 4 bases at J, with 8 bases in the middle. The CDR3 protein is CASSSQGYNEQFF. The CDR3 coding sequence is TGTGCCAGCAGCTCCCAGGGTTACAATGAGCAGTTCTTC.

J is TRBJ1-2 and V is TRBV10-3, with D perhaps TRBD1 (5 bases). This CDR3 is built from 13 residues. The germline V gene has CDR1 ENHRY and CDR2 SYGVKD. Trimming took 6 bases from V and 4 from J, leaving 12 bases between them. The chain's CDR3 is CAISAGTPYGYTF. As DNA, the CDR3 is TGTGCCATCAGCGCCGGGACCCCCTATGGCTACACCTTC.

The gene calls are TRBV2 and TRBJ1-1; no definite D call. The V gene's germline CDR1 is SNHLY and CDR2 FYNNEI. This CDR3 has 16 residues. V was clipped by 6 bases and J by 0 bases, with 17 bases between them. The CDR3 is CASSFRRTNMNTEAFF. CDR3 nucleotide sequence: TGTGCCAGCAGCTTTAGACGGACCAATATGAACACTGAAGCTTTCTTT.

The chain uses TRBV12-5 and TRBJ2-7; perhaps TRBD1 as D (6 bases). V was cut by 6 bases and J by 3 bases, with 15 bases left in between. This CDR3 region has 14 residues. Germline V gives CDR1 LGHNT, CDR2 FRNRAP. CDR3 amino acids: CASGTNRAYYEQYF. Written as DNA, the CDR3 is TGTGCTAGTGGAACTAACAGGGCGTACTACGAGCAGTACTTC.

The rearrangement links TRBV19 to TRBJ1-1, with D unclear. The V end was cut by 10 bases, the J end by 1 base, with 7 bases between. The CDR3 is 11 amino acids. From germline, CDR1 is LNHDA and CDR2 SQIVND (reference sequence). The CDR3 loop reads CAIYRNTEAFF. The CDR3 nucleotides read TGTGCCATTTACAGGAACACTGAAGCTTTCTTT.

The V call is TRBV5-1, the J call TRBJ1-3; D not certain. The V gene lost 5 bases and the J gene lost 0 bases, with 12 bases spanning the gap. From germline, CDR1 is SGHRS and CDR2 YFSETQ. CDR3 size: 15 residues. The CDR3 sequence is CASSLTWGSGNTIYF. The CDR3 DNA reads TGCGCCAGCAGTCTGACGTGGGGCTCTGGAAACACCATATATTTT. The full variable domain, its missing parts supplied by reference TRBV5-1 and TRBJ1-3, is KAGVTQTPRYLIKTRGQQVTLSCSPISGHRSVSWYQQTPGQGLQFLFEYFSETQRNKGNFPGRFSGRQFSNSRSEMNVSTLELGDSALYLCASSLTWGSGNTIYFGEGSWLTVV.